The 32 T cell receptor beta chains listed next were all sequenced from one sample in a study of a mutant IDH1 vaccine in newly diagnosed glioma. Time point specified: week 35, safety follow-up. The investigators gave 300 ug of mutant IDH1 20-mer peptide in each vaccine dose, together with topical imiquimod. Produced via immunoSEQ multiplex PCR; TCRdb's table is partial and in-frame only. In the table there are approximately 47,000 clones, around 89% of which are singletons. These receptors have no identified antigens. This material consisted of PBMCs, taken from a glioma patient whose treatment included an IDH1 peptide vaccine. Every receptor here comes from a woman aged 40 to 49 with glioma.

The J gene is TRBJ1-1, the V gene TRBV18; 8 bases align to TRBD1. Germline V gives CDR1 KGHSH, CDR2 LQKENI. This CDR3 has 14 residues. After removal of 5 bases from V and 1 base from J, the junction contained 3 bases not matched to a gene. The CDR3 loop is CASSATGANTEAFF. CDR3 sequence (DNA): TGTGCCAGCTCAGCGACAGGGGCGAACACTGAAGCTTTCTTT.

The chain has TRBV5-1 and TRBJ2-1; TRBD2 agrees at 9 bases. The V segment lost 3 bases and the J segment 9 bases; nucleotides outside the gene matches: 13. This CDR3 region has 16 residues. Germline V gene sequence: CDR1 SGHRS, CDR2 YFSETQ. This CDR3 reads CASSYPSGGTTGEQFF. As DNA, the CDR3 is TGCGCCAGCAGCTACCCGAGCGGGGGGACCACAGGTGAGCAGTTCTTC.

The chain employs TRBV2 and TRBJ2-2; no clear D. V gave up 5 bases and J gave up 1 base, with 8 bases separating them. The germline V gene has CDR1 SNHLY and CDR2 FYNNEI. The CDR3 totals 14 residues. This CDR3 is CASSKRKNTGELFF. In DNA form, the CDR3 reads TGTGCCAGCAGTAAGCGTAAGAACACCGGGGAGCTGTTTTTT.

This clone was seen a single time. V gene TRBV5-4 combines with J gene TRBJ2-7; 14 bases agree with TRBD2. Trimming cost V 4 bases and J 2 bases; bases outside gene matches: 5. Germline V CDR1 and CDR2: SGHNT, YYREEE (reference sequence). The CDR3 totals 16 residues. The CDR3, as DNA: TGTGCCAGCAGCCGGACTAGCGGGGGGCCTCCCTACGAGCAGTACTTC. Its protein product is CASSRTSGGPPYEQYF.

V gene TRBV13 combines with J gene TRBJ2-2; 8 positions match TRBD1. Losses at the gene ends were 4 bases for V and 4 bases for J; bases not matched to a gene: 11. This CDR3 has 17 residues. From germline, CDR1 is PRHDT and CDR2 FYEKMQ (reference sequence). CDR3 nucleotide sequence: TGTGCCAGCAGCTCCTTGGACAGGGCAGGAGGCACCGGGGAGCTGTTTTTT. Amino acids: CASSSLDRAGGTGELFF.

The V gene is TRBV7-9, the J gene TRBJ2-7, with TRBD1 as a possible D gene (6 bases). The CDR3 has 14 residues. V was trimmed by 5 bases and J by 0 bases, leaving 11 bases between them. The germline gives CDR1 SEHNR, CDR2 FQNEAQ (reference sequence). This CDR3 reads CASSPDRFSYEQYF. The DNA of the CDR3 is TGTGCCAGCAGCCCCGACAGGTTCTCCTACGAGCAGTACTTC. The full variable domain, with the rest looked up from reference TRBV7-9 and TRBJ2-7, is DTGVSQNPRHKITKRGQNVTFRCDPISEHNRLYWYRQTLGQGPEFLTYFQNEAQLEKSRLLSDRFSAERPKGSFSTLEIQRTEQGDSAMYLCASSPDRFSYEQYFGPGTRLTVT.

This chain links TRBV7-8 with TRBJ2-3, with TRBD2 matching over 11 bases. The CDR3 is made up of 16 amino acids. CDR1 is SGHVS and CDR2 is FQNEAQ in the germline V gene. V gave up 3 bases and J gave up 1 base; unmatched junction bases: 3. In nucleotides, the CDR3 is TGTGCCAGCAGCTTTAGCGGGGGGGCCGGCACAGATACGCAGTATTTT. It is translated as CASSFSGGAGTDTQYF.

This clone was detected a few times. The chain joins TRBV30 to TRBJ2-2, with D perhaps TRBD2 (7 bases). Trimming pared 6 bases from V and 4 bases from J, leaving 18 bases between. The germline V gene has CDR1 GTSNPN and CDR2 SVGIG (reference sequence). The CDR3 loop spans 15 amino acids. Here the CDR3 reads CACQGGERATGELFF. CDR3 nucleotides: TGTGCCTGCCAAGGGGGGGAAAGGGCCACCGGGGAGCTGTTTTTT.

The chain couples TRBV18 to TRBJ2-3; TRBD1 matches 10 bases. The CDR3 spans 16 residues. Germline V lookup: CDR1 KGHSH, CDR2 LQKENI. Trimming removed 6 bases from V and 0 bases from J; junction bases left unmatched: 6. CDR3: CASSTRQGASTDTQYF. In nucleotides, the CDR3 is TGTGCCAGCTCGACTAGACAGGGGGCTAGCACAGATACGCAGTATTTT.

The chain joins TRBV2 to TRBJ1-4, with a possible D match to TRBD1 (6 bases). There are 14 residues in the CDR3. From germline, CDR1 is SNHLY and CDR2 FYNNEI. Trimming cost V 7 bases and J 8 bases, with 17 bases left between them. In DNA, the CDR3 is TGTGCCAGCATCGTGCAGGGGTTCGGGGAAAAACTGTTTTTT. Residues: CASIVQGFGEKLFF.

The V call is TRBV2, the J call TRBJ2-2; 14 nucleotides match TRBD2. With V trimmed by 9 bases and J by 7 bases, 7 bases remained unmatched. In germline, CDR1 is SNHLY, CDR2 FYNNEI. The CDR3 covers 15 residues. The CDR3 loop is CARTGTSGGGGELFF. As DNA, the CDR3 is TGTGCCAGGACCGGGACTAGCGGGGGTGGCGGGGAGCTGTTTTTT.

This clone was observed a handful of times. The chain has TRBV2 and TRBJ1-5, with a tentative D call TRBD1 (6 bases). CDR3 size: 14 residues. Per germline, CDR1 SNHLY and CDR2 FYNNEI. Trimming shortened V by 0 bases and J by 6 bases, and 9 bases separated the two germline ends. The CDR3 coding sequence is TGTGCCAGCAGTGAAGCGACAGGTAGTCAGCCCCAGCATTTT. Protein: CASSEATGSQPQHF.

In DNA, the CDR3 is TGTGCCAGCAGTGTACAGTGGGCAAGCACAGATACGCAGTATTTT. Its protein is CASSVQWASTDTQYF. This chain joins TRBV6-1 and TRBJ2-3; no reliable D call. The germline gives CDR1 MNHNS, CDR2 SASEGT. The CDR3 loop spans 15 amino acids. V was trimmed by 4 bases and J by 0 bases, leaving 11 bases between them.

The chain links TRBV15 to TRBJ1-5, with 10 bases that match TRBD1. CDR3 size: 17 residues. J lost 3 bases, V lost 1 base, and 6 bases had no gene match. Germline CDR1 reads LNHNV; CDR2 reads YYDKDF (reference sequence). CDR3 DNA sequence: TGTGCCACCAGCAGAGGACAGGGGGCTTGGAACAATCAGCCCCAGCATTTT. Its protein is CATSRGQGAWNNQPQHF.

V is TRBV5-8 and J is TRBJ1-5; 10 bases map to TRBD1. Germline V lookup: CDR1 SGHTS, CDR2 YDEGEE. This CDR3 contains 15 residues. V lost 0 bases, J lost 6 bases, and 3 bases stayed unmatched. CDR3 in amino acids: CASSLGTGGSQPQHF. Written as DNA, the CDR3 is TGTGCCAGCAGCTTGGGGACAGGGGGGAGTCAGCCCCAGCATTTT.

V is TRBV6-1 and J is TRBJ2-7, with 8 positions matching TRBD2. The CDR3 is 17 residues long. J lost 1 base, V lost 4 bases, and 12 bases had no gene match. CDR1 is MNHNS, CDR2 SASEGT, per germline. For the CDR3, the DNA is TGTGCCAGCAGTGCGGGACTAGACCTCACGAAATCCTACGAGCAGTACTTC. Translation: CASSAGLDLTKSYEQYF.

V and J are TRBV4-1 and TRBJ2-1; 7 bases fit TRBD1. The CDR3 length is 15 residues. V was pared by 1 base and J by 8 bases, with 8 bases of the junction left unmatched. The germline V gene has CDR1 MGHRA and CDR2 YSYEKL. CDR3 DNA: TGCGCCAGCAGCCAAGGACAGGGATTGGCGGATGAGCAGTTCTTC. The encoded protein is CASSQGQGLADEQFF.

This rearrangement joins TRBV27 to TRBJ2-2, with TRBD2 matching 11 bases. V lost 2 bases, J lost 0 bases, and 5 bases stayed unmatched. Germline V lookup: CDR1 MNHEY, CDR2 SMNVEV (reference sequence). There are 18 residues in the CDR3. In nucleotides, the CDR3 is TGTGCCAGCAGTTTAGGGGAACTAGCGGGGGCGAACACCGGGGAGCTGTTTTTT. Translation gives CASSLGELAGANTGELFF.

As concerns this clone: The junction shows a germline mismatch at one end, possibly a read error. The chain carries TRBV7-7 and TRBJ2-2; D remains ambiguous. The germline V gene has CDR1 SSHAT and CDR2 FNYEAQ (reference sequence). CDR3 length equals 15 residues. The CDR3 region is CASSLSTLNTGELFF. The CDR3, as DNA: TGTGCTAGCAGCCTCTCGACCCTGAACACCGGGGAGCTGTTTTTT. The complete variable domain, with remaining parts taken from reference TRBV7-7 and TRBJ2-2, reads GAGVSQSPRYKVTKRGQDVTLRCDPISSHATLYWYQQALGQGPEFLTYFNYEAQPDKSGLPSDRFSAERPEGSISTLTIQRTEQRDSAMYRCASSLSTLNTGELFFGEGSRLTVL.

The chain joins TRBV2 to TRBJ2-6, with D perhaps matching TRBD1 (5 bases). This CDR3 has 16 residues. V was trimmed by 7 bases and J by 1 base, leaving 14 bases between them. The germline V gene encodes CDR1 SNHLY and CDR2 FYNNEI. In nucleotides, the CDR3 is TGTGCCAGCACCAAAGGGGAAGTATCTGGGGCCAACGTCCTGACTTTC. Its protein product is CASTKGEVSGANVLTF.

This clone was recorded a few times. The chain uses TRBV7-2 and TRBJ1-2; TRBD1 matches 7 bases. J lost 0 bases, V lost 0 bases, and 4 bases had no gene match. Germline V gene lookup returns CDR1 SGHTA and CDR2 FQGNSA. The CDR3 covers 16 residues. The CDR3 sequence is CASSLALTGANYGYTF. For the CDR3, the DNA is TGTGCCAGCAGCTTAGCGTTAACAGGGGCTAACTATGGCTACACCTTC.

The gene calls are TRBV18 and TRBJ1-1, with D maybe TRBD1 (6 bases). Germline values: CDR1 KGHSH, CDR2 LQKENI. V was shortened by 3 bases and J by 1 base, with 9 bases between the two germline ends. The CDR3 covers 14 residues. In DNA form, the CDR3 reads TGTGCCAGCTCACCGTCACAGGGGAACACTGAAGCTTTCTTT. This encodes CASSPSQGNTEAFF.

The gene calls are TRBV14 and TRBJ1-3; D is unresolved. The CDR3 spans 15 residues. Germline V CDR1 and CDR2: SGHDN, FVKESK. The V and J ends lost 3 bases and 0 bases respectively, with 9 bases between them. DNA for the CDR3: TGTGCCAGCAGCCAGGTCGGGAGCTCTGGAAACACCATATATTTT. It translates to CASSQVGSSGNTIYF.

This chain links TRBV18 with TRBJ1-4; perhaps TRBD1 as D (5 bases). Germline CDR1 and CDR2: KGHSH and LQKENI. The CDR3 length is 12 residues. The V end lost 2 bases, the J end lost 8 bases, and 6 bases lay between the germline ends. CDR3 bases: TGTGCCAGCTCACCAGGGGGGGAAAAACTGTTTTTT. This gives the protein CASSPGGEKLFF.

This chain uses TRBV4-1 with TRBJ1-4; D is uncertain. The CDR3 is 14 residues long. V was clipped by 4 bases and J by 1 base, with 7 bases between them. Per germline, CDR1 MGHRA and CDR2 YSYEKL. CDR3 DNA sequence: TGCGCCAGCAGCCTGGGAAAAACTAATGAAAAACTGTTTTTT. Translation gives CASSLGKTNEKLFF.

The CDR3 DNA sequence: TGCGCCAGCAGCTTGGACAGGGGGCGCGATGGCTACACCTTC. Protein product: CASSLDRGRDGYTF. This chain uses TRBV5-1 with TRBJ1-2; 9 bases align to TRBD1. CDR3 length equals 14 residues. Germline loops: CDR1 SGHRS, CDR2 YFSETQ. Trimming at V came to 0 bases and at J to 6 bases, leaving 3 bases not matched to a gene.

The chain employs TRBV30 and TRBJ1-2, with D hard to call. The CDR3 sequence is 11 residues long. The germline V gene encodes CDR1 GTSNPN and CDR2 SVGIG (reference sequence). Trimming left V 2 bases short and J 8 bases short, with 9 bases between. Here the CDR3 reads CAWSSARGYTF. The CDR3 DNA is TGTGCCTGGAGTAGCGCACGCGGCTACACCTTC.

V gene TRBV7-2 combines with J gene TRBJ2-7; TRBD2 agrees at 9 bases. The CDR3 runs to 19 residues. The germline V gene has CDR1 SGHTA and CDR2 FQGNSA. With 1 base clipped from V and 3 bases from J, the junction kept 16 bases outside the gene matches. DNA of the CDR3: TGTGCCAGCAGCTTAGTTTATGATGGCGGGGGGGCCCCTGTCTACGAGCAGTACTTC. This codes for CASSLVYDGGGAPVYEQYF.

The chain carries TRBV4-1 and TRBJ1-4; D may be TRBD1 (5 bases). The V and J ends lost 1 base and 7 bases respectively, with 16 bases between them. Germline loops: CDR1 MGHRA, CDR2 YSYEKL. This CDR3 spans 16 amino acids. CDR3 bases: TGCGCCAGCAGCCAAGTTTGGGGGAAGGAGTCTGAAAAACTGTTTTTT. It is translated as CASSQVWGKESEKLFF.

The chain has TRBV10-3 and TRBJ2-7; 7 nucleotides match TRBD1. The CDR3 has 15 amino acids. Germline trimming cut 0 bases from V and 3 bases from J; bases unmatched to any gene: 5. The germline V gene has CDR1 ENHRY and CDR2 SYGVKD. CDR3 sequence: CAISESKGTDYEQYF. The CDR3 DNA reads TGTGCCATCAGTGAGTCAAAGGGGACAGACTACGAGCAGTACTTC.

The chain employs TRBV2 and TRBJ1-6; maybe TRBD1 (6 bases). CDR3 length: 15 residues. Trimming stripped 8 bases from V and 5 bases from J, with 16 bases between. Germline values: CDR1 SNHLY, CDR2 FYNNEI. DNA for the CDR3: TGTGCCAGCGGAACGTACAGGGCTGATAATTCACCCCTCCACTTT. Translated: CASGTYRADNSPLHF.

V gene TRBV7-2 combines with J gene TRBJ2-3; 7 nucleotides match TRBD2. The CDR3 loop spans 16 amino acids. The trim removed 8 bases at V and 1 base at J, leaving 12 bases unmatched. In germline, CDR1 is SGHTA, CDR2 FQGNSA. DNA for the CDR3: TGTGCCAGCGCCGCCACCGGGACTACGCGCACAGATACGCAGTATTTT. As protein: CASAATGTTRTDTQYF.